Here is one T cell receptor (beta chain) with its context. What it binds is not known. Germline V gene lookup returns CDR1 SEHNR and CDR2 FQNEAQ (reference sequence). The CDR3 totals 16 residues. V lost 1 base and J lost 1, with 13 bases in between. This sample is drawn from a study of monozygotic twins with cystic fibrosis. About the study: Library input was 2.5 to 3.5 micrograms of fragmented DNA, with 15 PCR cycles.

Repertoires were generated with immunoSEQ multiplex PCR, while TCRdb's copy carries only in-frame clones and drops some. The data show some 33,000 clones, about nine tenths seen once. Whole-study findings and limits: Monozygotic CF twin pairs shared significantly more nucleotide-identical clonotypes than unrelated CF individuals did. Median Simpson clonality of roughly 0.01 suggested naive T cells predominated.

The sequence was collected from a boy aged 2 to 10 with cystic fibrosis. The V gene is TRBV7-9, the J gene TRBJ1-1; D may be TRBD1 (5 bases). Sequencing input: blood. CDR3 residues: CASSLVRGDANTEAFF. The CDR3 nucleotides read TGTGCCAGCAGCTTAGTTCGGGGCGATGCGAACACTGAAGCTTTCTTT. Looking up the rest from reference TRBV7-9 and TRBJ1-1 gives the full variable domain: DTGVSQNPRHKITKRGQNVTFRCDPISEHNRLYWYRQTLGQGPEFLTYFQNEAQLEKSRLLSDRFSAERPKGSFSTLEIQRTEQGDSAMYLCASSLVRGDANTEAFFGQGTRLTVV.